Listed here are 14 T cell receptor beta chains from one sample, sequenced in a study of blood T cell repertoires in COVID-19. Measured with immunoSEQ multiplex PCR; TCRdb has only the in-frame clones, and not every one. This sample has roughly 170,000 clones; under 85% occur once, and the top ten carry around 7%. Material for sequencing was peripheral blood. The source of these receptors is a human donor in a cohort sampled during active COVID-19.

The CDR3 loop reads CVRSFTGSGANVLTF. CDR3 in DNA: TGTGTCAGAAGCTTTACAGGGTCTGGGGCCAACGTCCTGACTTTC. V and J are TRBV7-5 and TRBJ2-6; TRBD1 is taken as the D call from the table, unchecked against the DNA. TRBV7-5 corresponds to a pseudogene. The CDR3 totals 15 residues.

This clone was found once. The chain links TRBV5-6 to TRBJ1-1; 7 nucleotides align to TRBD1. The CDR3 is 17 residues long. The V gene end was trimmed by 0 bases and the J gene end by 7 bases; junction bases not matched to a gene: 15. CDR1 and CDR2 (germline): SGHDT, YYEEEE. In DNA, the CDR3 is TGTGCCAGCAGCTTGGGATTCTACCAAGGACAGGAGGATGAAGCTTTCTTT. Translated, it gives CASSLGFYQGQEDEAFF. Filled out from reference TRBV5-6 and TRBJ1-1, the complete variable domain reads DAGVTQSPTHLIKTRGQQVTLRCSPKSGHDTVSWYQQALGQGPQFIFQYYEEEERQRGNFPDRFSGHQFPNYSSELNVNALLLGDSALYLCASSLGFYQGQEDEAFFGQGTRLTVV.

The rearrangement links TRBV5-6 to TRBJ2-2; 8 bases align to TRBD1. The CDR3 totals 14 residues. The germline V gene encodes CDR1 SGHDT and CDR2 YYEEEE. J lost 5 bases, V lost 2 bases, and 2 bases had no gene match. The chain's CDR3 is CASSFGQGTGELFF. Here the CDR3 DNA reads TGTGCCAGCAGCTTTGGACAGGGAACCGGGGAGCTGTTTTTT.

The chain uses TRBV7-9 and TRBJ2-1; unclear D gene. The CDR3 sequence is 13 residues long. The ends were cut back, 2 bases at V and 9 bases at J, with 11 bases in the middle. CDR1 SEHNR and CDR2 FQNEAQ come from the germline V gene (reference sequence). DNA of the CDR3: TGTGCCAGCAGCTTATTAGCACTCGGTGAGCAGTTCTTC. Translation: CASSLLALGEQFF.

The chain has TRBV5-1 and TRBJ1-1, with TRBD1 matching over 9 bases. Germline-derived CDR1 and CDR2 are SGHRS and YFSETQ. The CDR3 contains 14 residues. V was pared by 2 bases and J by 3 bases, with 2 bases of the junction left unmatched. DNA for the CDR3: TGCGCCAGCAGCTTAGGGACAGGGTACACTGAAGCTTTCTTT. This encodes CASSLGTGYTEAFF.

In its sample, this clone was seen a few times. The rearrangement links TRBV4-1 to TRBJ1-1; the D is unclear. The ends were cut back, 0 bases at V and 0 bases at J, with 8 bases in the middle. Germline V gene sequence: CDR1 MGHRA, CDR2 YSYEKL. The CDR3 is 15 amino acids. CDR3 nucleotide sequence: TGCGCCAGCAGCCAAGAACTTCAGGTGAACACTGAAGCTTTCTTT. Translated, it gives CASSQELQVNTEAFF.

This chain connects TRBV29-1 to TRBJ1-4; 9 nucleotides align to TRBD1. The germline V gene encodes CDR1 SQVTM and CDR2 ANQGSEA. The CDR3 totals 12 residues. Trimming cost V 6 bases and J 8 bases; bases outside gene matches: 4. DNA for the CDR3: TGCAGCGTGCGACAGGGGGAAGAAAAACTGTTTTTT. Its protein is CSVRQGEEKLFF. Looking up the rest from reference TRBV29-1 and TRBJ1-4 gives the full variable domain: SAVISQKPSRDICQRGTSLTIQCQVDSQVTMMFWYRQQPGQSLTLIATANQGSEATYESGFVIDKFPISRPNLTFSTLTVSNMSPEDSSIYLCSVRQGEEKLFFGSGTQLSVL.

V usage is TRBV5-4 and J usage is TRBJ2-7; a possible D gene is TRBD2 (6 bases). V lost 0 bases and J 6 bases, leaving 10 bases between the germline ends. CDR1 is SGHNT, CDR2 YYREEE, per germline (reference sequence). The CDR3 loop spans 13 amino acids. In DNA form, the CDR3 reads TGTGCCAGCAGCTTGGGGGGGGAATCCGAGCAGTACTTC. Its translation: CASSLGGESEQYF. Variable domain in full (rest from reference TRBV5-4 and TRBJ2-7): ETGVTQSPTHLIKTRGQQVTLRCSSQSGHNTVSWYQQALGQGPQFIFQYYREEENGRGNFPPRFSGLQFPNYSSELNVNALELDDSALYLCASSLGGESEQYFGPGTRLTVT.

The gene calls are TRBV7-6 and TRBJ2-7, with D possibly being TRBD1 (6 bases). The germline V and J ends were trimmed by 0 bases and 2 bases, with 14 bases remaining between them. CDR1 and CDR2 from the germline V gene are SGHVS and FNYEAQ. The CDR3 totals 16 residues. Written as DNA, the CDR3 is TGTGCCAGCAGCTTAGCCTACGGGACAACAACCTACGAGCAGTACTTC. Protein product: CASSLAYGTTTYEQYF.

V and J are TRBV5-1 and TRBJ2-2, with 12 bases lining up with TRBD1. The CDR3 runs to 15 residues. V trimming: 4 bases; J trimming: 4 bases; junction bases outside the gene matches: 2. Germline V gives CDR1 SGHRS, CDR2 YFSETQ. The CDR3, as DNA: TGCGCCAGCAGCCGGGACAGGGGGCCCACCGGGGAGCTGTTTTTT. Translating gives CASSRDRGPTGELFF. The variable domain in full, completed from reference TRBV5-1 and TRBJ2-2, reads KAGVTQTPRYLIKTRGQQVTLSCSPISGHRSVSWYQQTPGQGLQFLFEYFSETQRNKGNFPGRFSGRQFSNSRSEMNVSTLELGDSALYLCASSRDRGPTGELFFGEGSRLTVL.

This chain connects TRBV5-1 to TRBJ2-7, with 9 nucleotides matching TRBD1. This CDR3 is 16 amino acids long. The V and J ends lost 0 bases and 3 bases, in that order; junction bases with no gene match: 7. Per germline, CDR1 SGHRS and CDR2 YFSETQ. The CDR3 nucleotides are TGCGCCAGCAGCTTGGCCGGGGGGACAGGGAACTACGAGCAGTACTTC. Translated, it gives CASSLAGGTGNYEQYF.

CDR3 sequence reads: CASRGGGQQFF. CDR3 sequence (DNA): TGTGCCAGCAGGGGCGGGGGGCAGCAGTTCTTC. V is TRBV6-5 and J is TRBJ2-1; 8 bases are shared with TRBD2. Per germline, CDR1 MNHEY and CDR2 SVGAGI. The junction had 3 bases not matched to a gene; V was cut back by 6 bases and J by 11 bases. The CDR3 covers 11 residues.

The CDR3 bases are TGTGCCAGCAGCCCGGACAGGGGGGTCTATGGCTACACCTTC. Encoded protein: CASSPDRGVYGYTF. The chain uses TRBV5-4 and TRBJ1-2, with TRBD1 matching over 10 bases. V gave up 4 bases and J gave up 4 bases; unmatched junction bases: 4. The germline gives CDR1 SGHNT, CDR2 YYREEE (reference sequence). CDR3 length equals 14 residues.

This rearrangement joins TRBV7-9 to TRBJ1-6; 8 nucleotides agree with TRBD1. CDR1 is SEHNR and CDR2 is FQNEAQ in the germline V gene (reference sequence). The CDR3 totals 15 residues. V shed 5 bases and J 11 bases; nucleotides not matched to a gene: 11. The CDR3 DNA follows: TGTGCCAGCAGCGACCGGACAGGGTCTGTTCCACCCCTCCACTTT. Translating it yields CASSDRTGSVPPLHF.